The source of this T cell receptor (beta chain) is a study of cytomegalovirus exposure and HLA in healthy donors. There are 15 residues in the CDR3. V lost 4 bases and J lost 6; bases outside the gene matches: 8. The V gene's germline CDR1 is SGDLS and CDR2 YYNGEE. The PCR was carried out with 60 Vbeta primers and 13 Jbeta primers. Repertoires were generated with immunoSEQ multiplex PCR, while TCRdb's copy carries only in-frame clones and drops some. The sample has about 63,000 clones; around 73% are singletons. The sequencing sample was made of PBMCs. The receptor was derived from a man aged 50-59 years in good health and CMV-seronegative. This rearrangement joins TRBV9 to TRBJ1-4; 8 bases map to TRBD1. The CDR3 DNA follows: TGTGCCAGCAGCTCACAGGGGGGCCCTGATGAAAAACTGTTTTTT. Translation: CASSSQGGPDEKLFF.